The clone carrying this T cell receptor (beta chain) was counted only a few times. Its target is not known. This sample was included in a study of Graves' ophthalmopathy and Graves' hyperthyroidism. Notes on the study in general: Appearing in blood as well were most expanded thyroid clonotypes above 0.001 frequency.

TCR beta CDR3 regions were amplified from RNA transcripts. Second-round multiplex PCR came after first-round RT-PCR with HTBI primers. TCRdb fed the multiplex PCR reads into MiXCR, producing one record per CDR3 protein. The sample lists 560,000 or so distinct CDR3 sequences; under 45% were seen once. The sequenced material came from peripheral blood or thyroid tissue (not recorded which). The sequence came from an adult man with Graves' hyperthyroidism.

Written as DNA, the CDR3 is TGTGCCAGCAGTATCACAGGGGTCACCGGGGAGCTGTTTTTT. Its protein is CASSITGVTGELFF. This rearrangement joins TRBV12-3 or TRBV12-4 to TRBJ2-2; 7 bases are shared with TRBD1. With 5 bases clipped from V and 4 bases from J, the junction kept 4 bases outside the gene matches. The CDR3 loop spans 14 amino acids.